This TCR beta chain emerged from a study of blood T cell repertoires in COVID-19 (dated by TCRdb to 2020 to 2021). About the study as a whole: Samples covering the acute and convalescent phases of COVID-19 were provided by collaborators in the United States, Italy and Spain. The prospective study material was composed of cDNA or gDNA derived from T cells, B-cell-depleted T cells, or PBMCs. The dataset comprised deeply sampled blood TCRbeta repertoires from subjects exposed to, actively infected with, or recovered from COVID-19. A freely available public database, intended as a resource for researchers studying the immune response to SARS-CoV-2, is where the repertoires were released. Samples came from the ongoing ImmuneRACE study (first 160 participants) plus 1,254 subjects from 6 global collaborators. The sample metadata nearly always contained a de-identified subject ID, COVID-19 status, age in years and sex. Where HLA class I and class II types were available, the types were taken from metadata supplied by the sample provider, not from assay-based typing.

CDR1 SGHTA and CDR2 FQGNSA are derived from the germline V gene. The germline V end is reduced by 1 base and the J end by 1 base; junction bases left unmatched: 7. The CDR3 spans 18 residues, from the cysteine through the phenylalanine. Only CDR3 DNA remains: 54 bases, in frame from the first base. About this clone itself: The specificity of this receptor is unknown. Base quality data are lacking; no much larger clone is found one base away.

The collaborating institutions used their own protocols to collect whole blood in K2EDTA tubes. For TCRbeta analysis, collaborator samples were shipped as frozen whole blood, as isolated PBMCs, or as DNA extracted from either sample type. TCRbeta CDR3 regions were amplified from genomic DNA using the immunoSEQ Assay, a bias-controlled multiplex PCR. On the study's bioinformatics: The number of nucleated cells in each sample was estimated from the amplification of reference gene primers within the assay. To quantify the absolute abundance of each unique TCRbeta CDR3 rearrangement, sequence reads were collapsed and filtered. For each sample, productive Simpson clonality was calculated by taking the square root of Simpson's diversity index across productive rearrangements. As stored in TCRdb, this immuneACCESS dataset retains in-frame rearrangements with V and J assigned. A fraction of the clones does not appear; measured against another copy, unresolved V genes explain less than half of the discrepancy, and the remainder lacks a known reason. The V and J calls and the clone size are those of that table, but D and trimming were determined from the DNA. This sample lists about 110,000 clones; roughly 85% were detected once. The ten largest clones capture over 2% of the sample.

The study at large found these results: How much clinical and demographic metadata was included differed by source and by participant, and the metadata was provided uncurated.

This TCR was sampled from a human donor in a cohort sampled during active COVID-19. The sample consisted of peripheral blood. The chain employs TRBV7-2 and TRBJ2-1, with 10 junctional bases fitting TRBD2. The bases read TGTGCCAGCAGCTTAGTAAGTCTAGCGGGGGCGTCCTACAATGAGCAGTTCTTC. It codes for CASSLVSLAGASYNEQFF. The reference TRBV7-2 and TRBJ2-1 proteins fill in what lies around the CDR3, so the full variable domain reads GAGVSQSPSNKVTEKGKDVELRCDPISGHTALYWYRQSLGQGLEFLIYFQGNSAPDKSGLPSDRFSAERTGGSVSTLTIQRTQQEDSAVYLCASSLVSLAGASYNEQFFGPGTRLTVL.